Given below is one TCR beta chain in context. The antigen is unknown. The source of the sample is a study of memory CD4+ T cells and cytomegalovirus serostatus. Whole-study context: This sample comes from healthy Belgian adults, 9 CMV seropositive, 20 to 25 seronegative. Broader study findings: Median bootstrapped AUC for CMV status was about 0.95 originally, approximately 0.9 US-trained.

Single viable CD3+CD4+CD8-CD45RO+ cells were sorted as the memory CD4+ T cells. Total CD4+ T cells were enriched by CD4 positive selection. Germline V gene lookup returns CDR1 SEHNR and CDR2 FQNEAQ (reference sequence). CDR3 length equals 12 residues. V was trimmed by 1 base and J by 0 bases, leaving 1 base between them. Per the original methods: Out-of-frame sequences were removed, leaving about 2.2 million distinct TCRbeta sequences. Method: immunoSEQ multiplex PCR; TCRdb's copy keeps in-frame clones and lacks some. The V and J calls and the clone size are those of that table, but D and trimming were determined from the DNA. Counted here are about 38,000 clones, around 79% occurring once; the ten biggest clones make up under 6%.

The genes are TRBV7-9 and TRBJ2-7, with D uncertain. This sequence was found in an adult in good health and CMV-seropositive. The sequenced sample was memory CD4+ T cells from blood. CDR3 coding DNA: TGTGCCAGCAGCTTAGGCTCCTACGAGCAGTACTTC. The encoded protein is CASSLGSYEQYF.